These T cell receptor beta chains were read from a single sample in a study of blood T cell repertoires in COVID-19. TCRdb's table, derived via immunoSEQ multiplex PCR, lists solely in-frame clones and lacks some. This sample has about 170,000 clones, with approximately 79% found just once. Sequenced material: PBMCs or T cells enriched from blood (not recorded which). All receptors derive from a woman in her seventies in a cohort exposed to, infected with or recovered from COVID-19 (not recorded which). Both conserved end residues are part of each CDR3. The D gene is left open where the match is weak. Expanded clones are given a class, and other clones once, few, many or no size at all.

TRBD1	TRBV5-5	-	TRBJ2-1	CASSPGTVSYNEQFF	TGTGCCAGCAGCCCCGGGACAGTCTCCTACAATGAGCAGTTCTTC
-	TRBV5-1	-	TRBJ1-5	CASSLDTNQPQHF	TGCGCCAGCAGCTTGGACACAAATCAGCCCCAGCATTTT
-	TRBV4-1	-	TRBJ2-7	CASSQAIVLDTYEQYF	TGCGCCAGCAGCCAAGCTATAGTGCTGGACACCTACGAGCAGTACTTC
TRBD2	TRBV13	-	TRBJ2-7	CASSLRGTRGIYEQYF	TGTGCCAGCAGCTTAAGGGGGACTAGGGGAATCTACGAGCAGTACTTC
TRBD2	TRBV7-2	-	TRBJ2-7	CASSPLGGTSYEQYF	TGTGCCAGCAGCCCCCTGGGGGGGACCTCCTACGAGCAGTACTTC
-	TRBV5-1	-	TRBJ1-6	CASSPRSGEHPPLHF	TGCGCCAGCAGCCCTCGATCGGGGGAACATCCACCCCTCCACTTT
-	TRBV11-2	few	TRBJ2-1	CASSFMGGRRGSYNEQFF	TGTGCCAGCAGCTTTATGGGAGGCCGACGGGGCTCCTACAATGAGCAGTTCTTC
TRBD2	TRBV7-2	-	TRBJ2-2	CASSVMRGGLGTGELFF	TGTGCCAGCAGCGTTATGCGGGGGGGGCTGGGCACCGGGGAGCTGTTTTTT
-	TRBV14	-	TRBJ2-1	CASSQDVRGLRGEQFF	TGTGCCAGCAGCCAAGATGTTCGCGGGCTGAGAGGGGAGCAGTTCTTC
TRBD2	TRBV28	-	TRBJ2-1	CASSLSGSGNEQFF	TGTGCCAGCAGTCTCAGCGGGAGTGGCAATGAGCAGTTCTTC
-	TRBV19	few	TRBJ1-5	CASTGEFNQPQHF	TGTGCCAGTACCGGGGAGTTCAATCAGCCCCAGCATTTT
-	TRBV7-9	-	TRBJ2-1	CASSPQASGLYNEQFF	TGTGCCAGCAGCCCACAAGCATCCGGACTCTACAATGAGCAGTTCTTC
-	TRBV6-2/TRBV6-3	-	TRBJ1-5	CASSPPRQSTSNQPQHF	TGTGCCAGCAGTCCCCCCCGACAGTCGACTAGCAATCAGCCCCAGCATTTT
-	TRBV7-8	-	TRBJ2-7	CASSPLPYEQYF	TGTGCCAGCAGCCCCCTTCCCTACGAGCAGTACTTC
TRBD2	TRBV10-3	-	TRBJ2-1	CAISESTSGRDEQFF	TGTGCCATCAGTGAGTCTACTAGCGGGAGAGATGAGCAGTTCTTC
-	TRBV28	-	TRBJ2-2	CASSNSYLRLRSTGELFF	TGTGCCAGCAGTAACTCCTATCTAAGACTAAGAAGTACCGGGGAGCTGTTTTTT
TRBD2	TRBV20-1	many	TRBJ2-1	CSASGLAGGSYNEQFF	TGCAGTGCTAGTGGTCTAGCGGGAGGCTCCTACAATGAGCAGTTCTTC
TRBD2	TRBV18	once	TRBJ2-1	CASSPTSGNNEQFF	TGTGCCAGCTCACCGACTAGCGGGAACAATGAGCAGTTCTTC
TRBD1	TRBV27	-	TRBJ2-3	CASSFLGGGTDTQYF	TGTGCCAGCAGTTTCCTAGGGGGCGGCACAGATACGCAGTATTTT
TRBD2	TRBV19	-	TRBJ2-1	CASKGLAFMNEQFF	TGTGCCAGTAAAGGACTAGCTTTTATGAATGAGCAGTTCTTC
-	TRBV6-5	many	TRBJ2-7	CASREAGGPYEQYF	TGTGCCAGCCGCGAGGCAGGGGGGCCCTACGAGCAGTACTTC
TRBD1	TRBV5-4	-	TRBJ1-6	CATTTGGQNNSPLHF	TGTGCCACCACGACAGGGGGTCAGAATAATTCACCCCTCCACTTT
TRBD1	TRBV5-1	-	TRBJ1-3	CASSLAGTGSGNTIYF	TGCGCCAGCAGCTTGGCTGGGACAGGGTCCGGAAACACCATATATTTT
TRBD2	TRBV19	-	TRBJ2-1	CASKGLRLAGGFESSYNEQFF	TGTGCCAGTAAGGGACTCCGACTAGCGGGAGGGTTCGAGAGCTCCTACAATGAGCAGTTCTTC
TRBD1	TRBV24-1	few	TRBJ1-2	CATSDNDRAYGYTF	TGTGCCACCAGTGACAACGACAGGGCTTATGGCTACACCTTC
-	TRBV19	once	TRBJ2-2	CASSRSSAANTGELFF	TGTGCCAGTAGTCGATCTAGCGCTGCGAACACCGGGGAGCTGTTTTTT
-	TRBV4-2	many	TRBJ2-4	CASSQDFSGLLAKNIQYF	TGTGCCAGCAGCCAAGATTTTTCCGGGTTACTAGCCAAAAACATTCAGTACTTC
TRBD1	TRBV5-4	-	TRBJ1-2	CASRITGGAIYGYTF	TGTGCCAGCAGAATTACAGGGGGGGCGATCTATGGCTACACCTTC
-	TRBV4-2	-	TRBJ1-5	CASSAGLWGNQPQHF	TGTGCCAGCAGCGCGGGGCTTTGGGGGAATCAGCCCCAGCATTTT
TRBD1	TRBV5-1	-	TRBJ2-1	CASSGTGSYNEQFF	TGCGCCAGCTCCGGGACAGGGTCCTACAATGAGCAGTTCTTC
-	TRBV21-1	-	TRBJ2-2	CASSLWGGLAATGELFF	TGTGCCAGCAGCTTGTGGGGGGGACTAGCGGCAACCGGGGAGCTGTTTTTT
TRBD2	TRBV4-2	-	TRBJ2-3	CASSQDWTSGVLAGEYF	TGTGCCAGCAGCCAAGACTGGACTAGCGGAGTCCTCGCCGGGGAGTATTTT
TRBD1	TRBV18	-	TRBJ1-5	CASSAYLDRGNQPQHF	TGTGCCAGCTCAGCGTACCTCGACAGGGGCAATCAGCCCCAGCATTTT
-	TRBV28	-	TRBJ1-1	CASTLGGGGRGTEAFF	TGTGCCAGCACGCTTGGAGGGGGGGGGCGCGGAACTGAAGCTTTCTTT
TRBD1	TRBV3-1/TRBV3-2	-	TRBJ1-2	CASSNGQGMDYTF	TGTGCCAGCAGCAACGGACAGGGGATGGACTACACCTTC
TRBD1	TRBV28	-	TRBJ1-1	CASSSPSGGTEAFF	TGTGCCAGCAGTTCACCCTCAGGGGGCACTGAAGCTTTCTTT
-	TRBV19	-	TRBJ2-1	CASSPTSDRDWEQFF	TGTGCCAGTAGCCCGACGTCGGACAGAGATTGGGAGCAGTTCTTC
-	TRBV24-1	-	TRBJ2-1	CATSIQGLEQFF	TGTGCCACCAGTATCCAGGGACTTGAGCAGTTCTTC
-	TRBV5-1	-	TRBJ2-7	CASSSRDWAYEQYF	TGCGCCAGCAGCTCCCGGGACTGGGCCTACGAGCAGTACTTC
-	TRBV7-8	-	TRBJ1-2	CASSLVPSIPGYTF	TGTGCCAGCAGCTTAGTCCCATCAATCCCTGGCTACACCTTC
-	TRBV9	-	TRBJ2-1	CASSVGVYNEQFF	TGTGCCAGCAGCGTAGGTGTATACAATGAGCAGTTCTTC
-	TRBV28	many	TRBJ1-4	CASTELANEKLFF	TGTGCCAGCACCGAGTTAGCTAATGAAAAACTGTTTTTT
TRBD2	TRBV28	-	TRBJ2-3	CASSLGWTGGGAGTDTQYF	TGTGCCAGCAGTTTGGGTTGGACTGGCGGGGGGGCGGGCACAGATACGCAGTATTTT
-	TRBV28	few	TRBJ1-1	CASSFPRTANTEAFF	TGTGCCAGCAGTTTCCCACGGACAGCGAACACTGAAGCTTTCTTT
-	TRBV24-1	-	TRBJ2-1	CATSEGGLRARVGEQFF	TGTGCCACCAGTGAGGGGGGACTCAGGGCACGGGTCGGTGAGCAGTTCTTC
TRBD1	TRBV11-2	-	TRBJ1-4	CASSRTQGAREKLFF	TGTGCCAGCAGCCGGACGCAGGGGGCGCGAGAAAAACTGTTTTTT
-	TRBV28	-	TRBJ2-3	CASSSIAFTTDTQYF	TGTGCCAGCAGTTCTATAGCGTTTACGACAGATACGCAGTATTTT
TRBD1	TRBV7-3	-	TRBJ2-2	CASSLMGGGTGRSGELFF	TGTGCCAGCAGCTTAATGGGCGGCGGGACAGGGCGATCCGGGGAGCTGTTTTTT
TRBD1	TRBV28	once	TRBJ1-2	CASSLAQGANYGYTF	TGTGCCAGCAGTCTCGCACAGGGGGCGAACTATGGCTACACCTTC
TRBD1	TRBV19	-	TRBJ2-7	CASSTGTGGYEQYF	TGTGCCAGTAGTACCGGGACAGGGGGGTACGAGCAGTACTTC
TRBD2	TRBV28	-	TRBJ2-5	CASSLSPSGSPETQYF	TGTGCCAGCAGTTTATCGCCTAGCGGGAGCCCAGAGACCCAGTACTTC
-	TRBV5-6	few	TRBJ2-7	CASSSYSYEQYF	TGTGCCAGCAGCTCCTACTCATACGAGCAGTACTTC
TRBD2	TRBV5-4	-	TRBJ2-1	CASSFSGGSSYNEQFF	TGTGCCAGCAGCTTCAGTGGCGGGAGCTCCTACAATGAGCAGTTCTTC
-	TRBV27	-	TRBJ2-7	CASSPTTGIYEQYF	TGTGCCAGCAGTCCAACGACAGGTATCTACGAGCAGTACTTC
-	TRBV28	-	TRBJ1-1	CASSFLDRPEGAFF	TGTGCCAGCAGTTTCCTGGACAGACCCGAGGGAGCTTTCTTT
-	TRBV5-1	-	TRBJ2-1	CASSLVQAPYNEQFF	TGCGCCAGCAGCTTGGTTCAGGCACCATACAATGAGCAGTTCTTC
-	TRBV5-1	-	TRBJ2-5	CASSLMEQETQYF	TGCGCCAGCAGCTTGATGGAGCAAGAGACCCAGTACTTC
TRBD1	TRBV11-2	many	TRBJ1-4	CASSLPPGQTTNEKLFF	TGTGCCAGCAGCTTGCCACCGGGACAGACAACTAATGAAAAACTGTTTTTT
-	TRBV24-1	-	TRBJ1-2	CATSDSSYGYTF	TGTGCCACCAGTGATTCTAGTTATGGCTACACCTTC
TRBD1	TRBV3-1/TRBV3-2	-	TRBJ2-1	CASKGQGIHNEQFF	TGTGCCAGCAAAGGACAGGGGATTCACAATGAGCAGTTCTTC